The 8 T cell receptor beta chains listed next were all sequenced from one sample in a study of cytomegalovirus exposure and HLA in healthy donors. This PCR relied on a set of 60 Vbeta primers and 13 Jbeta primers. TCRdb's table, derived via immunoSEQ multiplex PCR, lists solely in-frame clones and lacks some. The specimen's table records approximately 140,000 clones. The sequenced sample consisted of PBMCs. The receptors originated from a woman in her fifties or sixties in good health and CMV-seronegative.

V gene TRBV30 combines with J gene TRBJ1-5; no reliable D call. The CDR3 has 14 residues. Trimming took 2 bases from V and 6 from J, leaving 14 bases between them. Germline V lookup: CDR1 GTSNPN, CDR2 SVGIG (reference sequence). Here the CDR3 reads CAWSPNRGRQPQHF. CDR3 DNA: TGTGCCTGGAGTCCCAACAGAGGGCGTCAGCCCCAGCATTTT.

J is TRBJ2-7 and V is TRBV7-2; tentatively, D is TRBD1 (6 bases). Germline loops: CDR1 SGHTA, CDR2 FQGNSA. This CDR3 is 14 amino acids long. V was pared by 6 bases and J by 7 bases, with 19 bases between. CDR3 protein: CASSLQQGLREQYF. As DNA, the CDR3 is TGTGCCAGCAGTTTGCAACAGGGCCTTAGAGAGCAGTACTTC.

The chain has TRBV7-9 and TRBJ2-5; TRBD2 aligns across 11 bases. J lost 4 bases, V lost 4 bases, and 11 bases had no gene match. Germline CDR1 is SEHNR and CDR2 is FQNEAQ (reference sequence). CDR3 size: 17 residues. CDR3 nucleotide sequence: TGTGCCAGCAGCTACACTAGCGGGGGACCCCTCAGAGAGACCCAGTACTTC. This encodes CASSYTSGGPLRETQYF.

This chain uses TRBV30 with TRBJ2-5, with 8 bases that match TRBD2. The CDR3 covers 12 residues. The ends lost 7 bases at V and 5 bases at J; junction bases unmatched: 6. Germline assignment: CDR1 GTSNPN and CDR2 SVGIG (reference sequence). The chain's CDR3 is CASSAGVETQYF. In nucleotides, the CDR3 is TGTGCCTCATCAGCGGGAGTTGAGACCCAGTACTTC. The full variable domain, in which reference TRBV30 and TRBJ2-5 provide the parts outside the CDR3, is SQTIHQWPATLVQPVGSPLSLECTVEGTSNPNLYWYRQAAGRGLQLLFYSVGIGQISSEVPQNLSASRPQDRQFILSSKKLLLSDSGFYLCASSAGVETQYFGPGTRLLVL.

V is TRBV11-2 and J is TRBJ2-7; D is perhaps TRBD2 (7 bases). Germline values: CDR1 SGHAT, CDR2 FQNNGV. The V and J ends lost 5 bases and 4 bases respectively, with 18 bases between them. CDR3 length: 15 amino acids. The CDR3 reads CASSQYSGTQYEQYF. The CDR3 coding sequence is TGTGCCAGCAGCCAGTACAGCGGGACACAGTACGAGCAGTACTTC.

The CDR3 coding sequence is TGTGCCAGTAGTGGATCCGGGACAGGGACGATTAGGCCCCAGCATTTT. Amino acid sequence: CASSGSGTGTIRPQHF. The gene calls are TRBV19 and TRBJ1-5, with 9 bases identical to TRBD1. The germline CDR1 and CDR2 sequences are LNHDA and SQIVND (reference sequence). With V trimmed by 5 bases and J by 9 bases, 14 bases remained unmatched. CDR3 length: 16 residues.

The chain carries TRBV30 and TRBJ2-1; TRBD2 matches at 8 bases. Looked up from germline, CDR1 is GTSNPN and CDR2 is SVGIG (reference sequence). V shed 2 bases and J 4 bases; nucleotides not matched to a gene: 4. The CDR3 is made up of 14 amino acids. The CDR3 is CAWSTGLAYNEQFF. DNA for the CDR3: TGTGCCTGGAGTACAGGACTAGCATACAATGAGCAGTTCTTC.

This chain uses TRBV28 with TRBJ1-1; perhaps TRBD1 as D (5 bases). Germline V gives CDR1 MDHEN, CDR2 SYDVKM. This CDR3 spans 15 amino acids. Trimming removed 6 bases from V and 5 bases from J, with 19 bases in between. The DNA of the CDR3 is TGTGCCAGCAGGGGACTCACGTCCGCGGGGACTGAAGCTTTCTTT. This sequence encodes CASRGLTSAGTEAFF.